This T cell receptor beta chain was documented in a study of blood T cell repertoires in COVID-19. About the research overall: Spain, Italy and the United States supplied samples that represented acute and convalescent COVID-19. PBMCs, B-cell-depleted T cells, or T cells provided the cDNA or gDNA that made up the material.

Seattle patients were enrolled while actively infected and followed longitudinally. V lost 0 bases and J 12 bases, leaving 22 bases between the germline ends. This CDR3 spans 16 amino acids. The V gene's germline CDR1 is SGHDT and CDR2 YYEEEE. Assay used: immunoSEQ multiplex PCR; TCRdb lists only in-frame clones, some missing. The table shows fewer than 350,000 clones, with around 88% occurring only once. The chain uses TRBV5-6 and TRBJ2-1; TRBD2 is a possible D gene (6 bases). The origin of this receptor is a woman younger than 45 with COVID-19, enrolled during active disease. The source material was peripheral blood. The CDR3 is CASSLVGGVGNVGQFF. CDR3 DNA sequence: TGTGCCAGCAGCTTGGTGGGGGGAGTTGGGAATGTCGGGCAGTTCTTC.